A single sample is the source of the 7 T cell receptor beta chains below, sequenced in a study of blood T cell repertoires in COVID-19. The assay was immunoSEQ multiplex PCR, and TCRdb's table has in-frame clones only and misses some. The top ten clones hold 3.5% to 4% of a sample with a few hundred thousand clones, roughly 85% of them seen once. The sequencing input was peripheral blood. The source is a woman younger than 30 with acute or convalescent COVID-19.

The gene calls are TRBV6-5 and TRBJ2-1; 7 nucleotides align to TRBD1. This CDR3 is 14 amino acids long. Trimming took 7 bases from V and 3 from J; bases not matched to a gene: 6. Looked up from germline, CDR1 is MNHEY and CDR2 is SVGAGI. The CDR3 loop reads CASMGTVHYNEQFF. In DNA form, the CDR3 reads TGTGCCAGCATGGGGACAGTACACTACAATGAGCAGTTCTTC.

V gene TRBV6-1 combines with J gene TRBJ1-2; a weak D match, TRBD1 (6 bases). CDR1 and CDR2 from the germline V gene are MNHNS and SASEGT. CDR3 length: 14 residues. Trimming pared 1 base from V and 6 bases from J, leaving 12 bases between. CDR3 in amino acids: CASSEDWGQDGYTF. The CDR3 DNA reads TGTGCCAGCAGTGAAGATTGGGGGCAGGATGGCTACACCTTC.

The V gene is TRBV14, the J gene TRBJ2-7; 13 bases align to TRBD2. The CDR3 is 15 amino acids. The germline gives CDR1 SGHDN, CDR2 FVKESK. The V gene end was trimmed by 1 base and the J gene end by 7 bases; junction bases not matched to a gene: 4. DNA for the CDR3: TGTGCCAGCAGCCAAGGGACTAGCGGGAGATGGGAGCAGTACTTC. Its protein product is CASSQGTSGRWEQYF.

The genes are TRBV5-6 and TRBJ1-2; TRBD1 is a possible D gene (6 bases). The length of the CDR3 is 11 residues. Germline V gene data show CDR1 as SGHDT and CDR2 as YYEEEE. V gave up 3 bases and J gave up 11 bases, with 11 bases separating them. CDR3 nucleotides: TGTGCCAGCAGCTCCGGACAGTCTTACACCTTC. This sequence encodes CASSSGQSYTF.

The rearrangement joins TRBV5-8 to TRBJ2-5, with D perhaps matching TRBD1 (5 bases). Germline V gene sequence: CDR1 SGHTS, CDR2 YDEGEE. The V end was cut by 5 bases, the J end by 0 bases, with 8 bases between. The CDR3 is 13 amino acids. CDR3 sequence (DNA): TGTGCCAGCAGACAGGTTAACCAAGAGACCCAGTACTTC. It translates to CASRQVNQETQYF.

CDR3 nucleotide sequence: TGCAGCGTCACAGCGGGACAGGGGAACCTTGATGAGCAGTTCTTC. Translating gives CSVTAGQGNLDEQFF. This sequence joins TRBV29-1 and TRBJ2-1, with 10 bases that match TRBD1. Germline trimming cut 6 bases from V and 8 bases from J; bases unmatched to any gene: 13. Germline CDR1 is SQVTM and CDR2 is ANQGSEA. The CDR3 runs to 15 residues.

The chain recombines TRBV3-1 (or the pseudogene TRBV3-2) with TRBJ2-3, with TRBD2 identical over 8 bases. CDR3 length: 12 residues. V shed 2 bases, J shed 15 bases, and the junction held 7 bases outside the gene matches. Looked up from germline, CDR1 is LGHDT and CDR2 is YNNKEL (reference sequence). For the CDR3, the DNA is TGTGCCAGCAGCCAATCCGGGACTAGTTATTATTTT. It yields the protein CASSQSGTSYYF.